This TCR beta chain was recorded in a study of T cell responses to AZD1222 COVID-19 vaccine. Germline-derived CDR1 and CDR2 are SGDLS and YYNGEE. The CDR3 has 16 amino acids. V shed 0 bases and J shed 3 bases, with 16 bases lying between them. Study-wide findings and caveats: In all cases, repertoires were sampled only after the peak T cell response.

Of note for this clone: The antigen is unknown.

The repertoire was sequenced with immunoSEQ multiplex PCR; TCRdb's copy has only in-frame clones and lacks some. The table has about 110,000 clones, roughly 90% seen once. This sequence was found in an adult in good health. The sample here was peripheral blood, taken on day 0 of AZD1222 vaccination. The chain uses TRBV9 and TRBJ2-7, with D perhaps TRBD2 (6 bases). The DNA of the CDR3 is TGTGCCAGCAGCGTAGGGTACGGGAGTTTCAGCTACGAGCAGTACTTC. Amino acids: CASSVGYGSFSYEQYF.